This entry features one TCR beta chain sequence. Which antigen it targets is not known. The read terminates 3 residues ahead of where the CDR3 ends, so the germline J gene completes it. Germline trimming amounts to 5 bases on V and 0 bases on J, with 5 as the count of junction bases outside the gene matches. The CDR3 holds 15 amino acids from the cysteine to the phenylalanine. Sequencing covers 36 bases of the CDR3, shown here with the frame starting at base 1. As encoded in the germline V gene (reference sequence), CDR1 is DFQATT while CDR2 is SNEGSKA. The sample is drawn from a study of T cells in women clearing cervical HPV infection listed by TCRdb under 2018. As for the study more broadly: The cases were 25 to 30 women with histologically confirmed HPV16-related CIN3 or worse, and 2 of those women had invasive cancers. The controls were 25 or so women whose single incident HPV16 infection cleared within 12 months with no development of precancer or cancer. Blood from cases was drawn at the visit where the lesion was first identified, while blood from controls was drawn once the infection was no longer detected. Among cases, blood sampling came a median of 149 days after lesion detection, with an interquartile range of about 90 to 220 days. Because only a few women had HLA typing data, the possibility that HLA type acted as a confounder could not be ruled out. The exploratory proof-of-principle case-control study was nested within the Guanacaste HPV Natural History Study in Costa Rica and compared TCR repertoires across cervical HPV16 outcomes. Cases were matched to controls by age within five years and by the year the sample was collected. A median age of approximately 30 years was observed in cases versus 37 to 40 in controls, and no significant differences in baseline characteristics were found. In the parent cohort, around 9,500 women aged 18 or older were enrolled in Guanacaste, Costa Rica, during about 1992 to 1994 and were followed for roughly 7 years. As quality controls, five blinded duplicates were added to each group, bringing the total to approximately 60 samples made up of around 50 participants and approximately ten replicates.

Every participant had a single incident cervical HPV16 infection, and women with prevalent HPV16 infections were excluded. Cervical HPV DNA was detected by MY09/MY11 PCR, and genotyping was performed by dot-blot hybridization. Approximately 15 mL of heparinized blood were centrifuged, and the buffy coat was split into aliquots, frozen at -30 degrees C, and then kept at -80 degrees C. Genomic DNA was extracted from buffy coat specimens using QIAGEN kits. Using the immunoSEQ assay, multiplex PCR amplified TCR beta CDR3 regions from an average of around 1.2 ug of genomic DNA per sample. Primer bias was corrected in the assay by using a complete synthetic TCR repertoire to establish an amplification baseline. The amplicons were sequenced on the Illumina platform. The study's own analysis went as follows. Sequences were error-corrected by clustering with frequency ratios and a modified nearest-neighbor algorithm, then analyzed in the immunoSEQ Analyzer with IMGT gene definitions. At each rarefaction depth, TCR richness and evenness were averaged across 20 rarefaction repeats, and samples with fewer sequences than that depth were excluded. Wilcoxon rank sum tests with FDR correction were used to compare V, D and J gene relative abundances between the groups. In the blinded duplicates, the intraclass correlation was approximately 96% for TCR richness and averaged about 80% across 60 to 70 gene segments. TCRdb took this table from immuneACCESS and kept in-frame rearrangements with V and J called. Such tables lack part of the clones; where checked against another copy, unresolved V genes explain under half of the gap, and the rest is unexplained. The V and J calls and clone size were taken over from that table, and D and trimming were inferred from the DNA. The sample table on file contains 36,000 or so clones. Roughly 7.2% of the sample belongs to the ten largest clones.

Overall study outcomes, separate from this receptor: The cross-sectional design could not show whether associations preceded infection or resulted from it; effector/memory subsets and HPV-specific T cells were not isolated. By combining richness with V gene abundances, random forest classifiers separated cases from controls with an estimated AUC of about 0.86. TRBV6-7 relative abundance was lower in cases than in controls (around 0.11% versus 0.15%; Bonferroni P = 0.0008). Because the number of T cells per sample was unknown, the richness differences could reflect varying T-cell content rather than repertoire biology. CIN3+ cases had significantly higher TCR repertoire richness than controls across sequencing depths, but evenness did not differ between the groups.

In this chain, TRBV20-1 is recombined with TRBJ2-5; 11 nucleotides in the junction match TRBD1. This TCR was recovered from a woman aged 18 to 75 with a cervical HPV16 infection that either progressed to CIN3+ or cleared (not recorded which). Sequencing was carried out using blood buffy coat. The CDR3 DNA, read in part, is TGCAGTGCTGGAGGGGGACAGGGGGACCAAGAGACC. Translated, this is CSAGGGQGDQET. The whole CDR3 sequence reads CSAGGGQGDQETQYF.